This T cell receptor beta chain was retrieved from a study of shared T cell receptors in the human thymus. Profiled with immunoSEQ multiplex PCR; TCRdb holds only in-frame clones, not every one. Of hundreds of thousands of clones listed, around nine tenths were seen once; the top ten hold 0.01%. Remarks on this clone: This sample includes further DNA sequences coding for the same CDR3.

Germline V gene sequence: CDR1 MNHEY, CDR2 SMNVEV (reference sequence). This CDR3 contains 16 residues. With 6 bases clipped from V and 2 bases from J, the junction kept 11 bases outside the gene matches. Separately, the same data were catalogued under a study of human thymus T cells. From that paper: Samples came from healthy Finnish infants during open corrective cardiac surgery. Repertoires from thymus and blood appeared to show biased V and J gene usage.

This receptor was identified in a boy under three years old with a congenital heart defect. Input material: thymocytes. The chain carries TRBV27 and TRBJ2-3; 7 bases fit TRBD2. CDR3 sequence reads: CASSPLAGEYTDTQYF. The DNA for the CDR3 is TGTGCCAGCAGCCCTCTGGCGGGGGAGTACACAGATACGCAGTATTTT.